These T cell receptor beta chains were read from a single sample in a study of vaccination and CD4 T cells after COVID-19. TCRdb used MiXCR to reprocess the PCR reads, holding one entry per CDR3 protein. The sample has approximately 18,000 distinct CDR3 sequences; around 56% are singletons. For these TCRs, the target antigens are not known. Material: CD4+ T cells from blood, cultured in vitro. The source of these receptors is a human donor who had recovered from COVID-19. CDR3s include the opening cysteine and the closing phenylalanine or tryptophan.

J gene: TRBJ1-2
V gene: TRBV5-1
CDR3 protein: CASSLDRQDYGYTF

J gene: TRBJ2-1
V gene: TRBV11-2
CDR3 protein: CASSSLRTHNEQFF

J gene: TRBJ1-1
V gene: TRBV15
CDR3 protein: CATSSSWTGDAPAEAFF

J gene: TRBJ1-5
V gene: TRBV20-1
CDR3 protein: CSVKDSSNQPQHF

J gene: TRBJ2-4
V gene: TRBV21-1
CDR3 protein: CASSTKCHRQDIAKNIQYF

J gene: TRBJ2-3
V gene: TRBV2
CDR3 protein: CAGRGADTQYF

J gene: TRBJ1-2
V gene: TRBV7-2
CDR3 protein: CASTLGAGLNYGYTF

J gene: TRBJ2-2
V gene: TRBV27
CDR3 protein: CASSPRGSGTGELFF

J gene: TRBJ2-4
V gene: TRBV10-3
CDR3 protein: CAISDGLAGGPAKNIQYF

J gene: TRBJ1-1
V gene: TRBV6-2/TRBV6-3
CDR3 protein: CASEAGTEYTEAFF

J gene: TRBJ2-3
V gene: TRBV20-1
CDR3 protein: CSARDWASVGQGLDTQYF

J gene: TRBJ1-2
V gene: TRBV2
CDR3 protein: CANPGPISYGYTF

J gene: TRBJ2-7
V gene: TRBV20-1
CDR3 protein: CSARDLGTGVSYEQYF

J gene: TRBJ2-1
V gene: TRBV20-1
CDR3 protein: CSVQQLGYNEQFF

J gene: TRBJ2-2
V gene: TRBV7-8
CDR3 protein: CASSSGGWNTGELFF

J gene: TRBJ2-2
V gene: TRBV20-1
CDR3 protein: CSARRTGGFTGELFF

J gene: TRBJ2-7
V gene: TRBV20-1
CDR3 protein: CSARPPGTGYEQYF

J gene: TRBJ2-3
V gene: TRBV11-2
CDR3 protein: CASTWFSASGGDTQYF

J gene: TRBJ2-7
V gene: TRBV28
CDR3 protein: CASSSSLLLSEQYF

J gene: TRBJ2-2
V gene: TRBV24-1
CDR3 protein: CAGQGNTGELFF

J gene: TRBJ1-3
V gene: TRBV20-1
CDR3 protein: CSAWTDTGNTIYF

J gene: TRBJ2-4
V gene: TRBV11-2
CDR3 protein: CASSLSRGAKNIQYF

J gene: TRBJ2-3
V gene: TRBV12-3/TRBV12-4
CDR3 protein: CASHGGGLKTDTQYF

J gene: TRBJ2-1
V gene: TRBV19
CDR3 protein: CASSIEILGDFHNEQFF

J gene: TRBJ1-2
V gene: TRBV29-1
CDR3 protein: CSVRIRANYGYTF

J gene: TRBJ2-1
V gene: TRBV7-8
CDR3 protein: CASSLARGNYNEQFF

J gene: TRBJ1-5
V gene: TRBV27
CDR3 protein: CASSRRGNQPQHF

J gene: TRBJ2-3
V gene: TRBV2
CDR3 protein: CASKGLVGTDTQYF

J gene: TRBJ1-2
V gene: TRBV19
CDR3 protein: CASSWGRGDYGYTF

J gene: TRBJ2-1
V gene: TRBV15
CDR3 protein: CATSRDVGLSGGQFF

J gene: TRBJ1-5
V gene: TRBV6-5
CDR3 protein: CASSYGGLADQPQHF

J gene: TRBJ2-7
V gene: TRBV12-3/TRBV12-4
CDR3 protein: CASSPGTGRYEQYF

J gene: TRBJ2-3
V gene: TRBV19
CDR3 protein: CASSIEGALGLAGSTDTQYF

J gene: TRBJ2-7
V gene: TRBV7-2
CDR3 protein: CASSLETPYEQYF

J gene: TRBJ1-5
V gene: TRBV2
CDR3 protein: CASRGYSNQPQHF

J gene: TRBJ1-6
V gene: TRBV6-1
CDR3 protein: CASSEPGRHYSPLHF

J gene: TRBJ1-5
V gene: TRBV27
CDR3 protein: CASSAQGVNQPQHF

J gene: TRBJ2-7
V gene: TRBV7-2
CDR3 protein: CASSLEDVSYEQYF

J gene: TRBJ1-1
V gene: TRBV5-1
CDR3 protein: CASSRDRGLAFF

J gene: TRBJ2-1
V gene: TRBV5-4
CDR3 protein: CASSSGLAGAYNEQFF

J gene: TRBJ1-6
V gene: TRBV7-9
CDR3 protein: CASSLTRGTLHF

J gene: TRBJ2-3
V gene: TRBV7-6
CDR3 protein: CASSFTSGKATDTQYF

J gene: TRBJ2-2
V gene: TRBV6-1
CDR3 protein: CATTRAGELFF

J gene: TRBJ2-5
V gene: TRBV7-2
CDR3 protein: CASSLNQGGGETQYF

J gene: TRBJ1-5
V gene: TRBV2
CDR3 protein: CASRRGRGYSNQPQHF

J gene: TRBJ1-5
V gene: TRBV6-1
CDR3 protein: CASSDPSNQPQHF

J gene: TRBJ1-1
V gene: TRBV30
CDR3 protein: CAWTRGRDTEAFF

J gene: TRBJ1-1
V gene: TRBV7-9
CDR3 protein: CASSLLGRTLMNTEAFF

J gene: TRBJ1-2
V gene: TRBV20-1
CDR3 protein: CSAQRTGTYGYTF

J gene: TRBJ1-6
V gene: TRBV28
CDR3 protein: CASSFEHLVSPLHF

J gene: TRBJ2-1
V gene: TRBV19
CDR3 protein: CASSIRHYMGNEQFF

J gene: TRBJ1-2
V gene: TRBV19
CDR3 protein: CASRFTDRANYGYTF

J gene: TRBJ1-5
V gene: TRBV25-1
CDR3 protein: CASRSPWGGGRSNQPQHF

J gene: TRBJ2-5
V gene: TRBV11-2
CDR3 protein: CASSEAGQDGETQYF

J gene: TRBJ2-7
V gene: TRBV6-5
CDR3 protein: CASSYPHWGGEQYF

J gene: TRBJ1-5
V gene: TRBV2
CDR3 protein: CASSGGAQPQHF

J gene: TRBJ2-2
V gene: TRBV12-3/TRBV12-4
CDR3 protein: CASRLDGFATGELFF

J gene: TRBJ2-1
V gene: TRBV7-6
CDR3 protein: CASSTGLAGLDEQFF

J gene: TRBJ1-2
V gene: TRBV9
CDR3 protein: CASSVEENYGYTF

J gene: TRBJ2-3
V gene: TRBV7-9
CDR3 protein: CASNPGAATDTQYF